The clone carrying this T cell receptor (beta chain) was seen a few times. The data originate from a study of CD8+ T cells in alopecia areata. The treatment is: oral pan-JAK inhibitor, 5-10 mg twice daily. After isolation, RNA underwent reverse transcription to generate cDNA as the sequencing template. The assay was immunoSEQ multiplex PCR, and TCRdb's table has in-frame clones only and misses some. There are approximately 180,000 clones in the sample; over 55% occur only once, and around 0.92% lies in the top ten. Per the germline V gene, CDR1 is MGHRA and CDR2 is YSYEKL. The CDR3 has 15 residues. V lost 0 bases and J 7 bases, leaving 12 bases between the germline ends.

The rearrangement links TRBV4-1 to TRBJ2-2, with a tentative D call TRBD1 (6 bases). The source is a human donor with alopecia areata. The sequencing here drew on CD4+ T cells sorted from blood, taken at week 24, from a patient treated with tofacitinib. Here the CDR3 DNA reads TGCGCCAGCAGCCAAGATGGGGGACAACACGGGGAGCTGTTTTTT. Translated, it gives CASSQDGGQHGELFF.